A selection of T cell receptor beta chains follows, all from one sample in a study of cytomegalovirus exposure and HLA in healthy donors. Libraries were prepared by immunoSEQ multiplex PCR; TCRdb keeps only in-frame clonotypes and omits some of them. The table has about 82,000 clones, more than 60% seen once; the top ten hold 13%. Material for sequencing was PBMCs. Receptors originate from a human donor in good health. Both conserved end residues are trimmed from each CDR3.

CDR3: ATDHAGTGQETQY
J: TRBJ2-5
length: 13
V: TRBV15

CDR3: ASSESLGLNYEQY
J: TRBJ2-7
length: 13
V: TRBV10-1

CDR3: ASSGEGETQY
J: TRBJ2-5
length: 10
V: TRBV11-3

CDR3: ASGLGGGGNTGELF
J: TRBJ2-2
length: 14
V: TRBV12-5

CDR3: ASSPEKTGDNYGYT
J: TRBJ1-2
length: 14
V: TRBV18

CDR3: ASSDQGLAGFKETQY
J: TRBJ2-5
length: 15
V: TRBV6-1

CDR3: ASSTRQGSSYNEQF
J: TRBJ2-1
length: 14
V: TRBV5-5

CDR3: ASSVGGNGNTIY
J: TRBJ1-3
length: 12
V: TRBV7-9

CDR3: ASSLTVPSTDTQY
J: TRBJ2-3
length: 13
V: TRBV6-5

CDR3: ASSYKGVRYNEQF
J: TRBJ2-1
length: 13
V: TRBV6-5

CDR3: AWSVRDNQPQH
J: TRBJ1-5
length: 11
V: TRBV30

CDR3: ASSSRTASGTGELF
J: TRBJ2-2
length: 14
V: TRBV14

CDR3: ASSPGTRYYEQY
J: TRBJ2-7
length: 12
V: TRBV2

CDR3: SLRLAGAYNEQF
J: TRBJ2-1
length: 12
V: TRBV29-1

CDR3: ASKGAGRETQY
J: TRBJ2-5
length: 11
V: TRBV6-5

CDR3: ASSLRQDYGYT
J: TRBJ1-2
length: 11
V: TRBV7-9

CDR3: ASSQAPGNYEQY
J: TRBJ2-7
length: 12
V: TRBV4-3

CDR3: ASSSRQGPSQPQH
J: TRBJ1-5
length: 13
V: TRBV5-6

CDR3: AWSRDSELSNSPLH
J: TRBJ1-6
length: 14
V: TRBV30

CDR3: ASSQDLQGKNIQY
J: TRBJ2-4
length: 13
V: TRBV4-1

CDR3: ASSFTGTGVGYT
J: TRBJ1-2
length: 12
V: TRBV27

CDR3: SVRRTGLAGPTDTQY
J: TRBJ2-3
length: 15
V: TRBV29-1

CDR3: ASSERGGSYEQY
J: TRBJ2-7
length: 12
V: TRBV6-4

CDR3: ASSATREDEQY
J: TRBJ2-7
length: 11
V: TRBV5-4

CDR3: ASSPRLRSGGSVSAETQY
J: TRBJ2-5
length: 18
V: TRBV18

CDR3: ASSYSGTSGVYEQF
J: TRBJ2-1
length: 14
V: TRBV6-5

CDR3: ASSKGQGGYGYT
J: TRBJ1-2
length: 12
V: TRBV7-9

CDR3: ASNGHFNYGYT
J: TRBJ1-2
length: 11
V: TRBV25-1

CDR3: AGEALSSTGELF
J: TRBJ2-2
length: 12
V: TRBV19

CDR3: ASTTGGSNQPQH
J: TRBJ1-5
length: 12
V: TRBV27

CDR3: SVATGGANQPQH
J: TRBJ1-5
length: 12
V: TRBV29-1

CDR3: ASSQGVAYYGYT
J: TRBJ1-2
length: 12
V: TRBV4-3

CDR3: ASSEAPGTGADTQY
J: TRBJ2-3
length: 14
V: TRBV6-1

CDR3: ASSIMTGVHYGYT
J: TRBJ1-2
length: 13
V: TRBV19

CDR3: ASTGGAGWGTGELF
J: TRBJ2-2
length: 14
V: TRBV5-4

CDR3: ASARGGPRPYEQY
J: TRBJ2-7
length: 13
V: TRBV5-4

CDR3: ASSPSGFTEAF
J: TRBJ1-1
length: 11
V: TRBV18

CDR3: ASSLDLHQTGTPNEKLF
J: TRBJ1-4
length: 17
V: TRBV4-3

CDR3: ASSQGTSGSKYQETQY
J: TRBJ2-5
length: 16
V: TRBV23-1

CDR3: ASSAPGQGHRNEQF
J: TRBJ2-1
length: 14
V: TRBV9